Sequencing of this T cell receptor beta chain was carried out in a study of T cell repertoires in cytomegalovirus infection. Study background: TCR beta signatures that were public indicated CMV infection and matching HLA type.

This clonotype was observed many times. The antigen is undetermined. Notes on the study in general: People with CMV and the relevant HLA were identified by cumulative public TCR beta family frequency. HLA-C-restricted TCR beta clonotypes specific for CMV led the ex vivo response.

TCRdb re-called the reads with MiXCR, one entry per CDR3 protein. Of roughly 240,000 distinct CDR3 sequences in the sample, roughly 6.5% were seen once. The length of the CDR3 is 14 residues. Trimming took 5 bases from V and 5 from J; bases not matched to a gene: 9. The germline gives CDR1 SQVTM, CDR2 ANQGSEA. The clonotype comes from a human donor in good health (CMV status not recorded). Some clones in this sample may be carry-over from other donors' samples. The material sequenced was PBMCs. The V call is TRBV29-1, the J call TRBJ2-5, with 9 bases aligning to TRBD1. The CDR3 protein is CSVFGTGFQETQYF. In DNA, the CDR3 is TGCAGCGTTTTCGGGACAGGGTTCCAGGAGACCCAGTACTTC.